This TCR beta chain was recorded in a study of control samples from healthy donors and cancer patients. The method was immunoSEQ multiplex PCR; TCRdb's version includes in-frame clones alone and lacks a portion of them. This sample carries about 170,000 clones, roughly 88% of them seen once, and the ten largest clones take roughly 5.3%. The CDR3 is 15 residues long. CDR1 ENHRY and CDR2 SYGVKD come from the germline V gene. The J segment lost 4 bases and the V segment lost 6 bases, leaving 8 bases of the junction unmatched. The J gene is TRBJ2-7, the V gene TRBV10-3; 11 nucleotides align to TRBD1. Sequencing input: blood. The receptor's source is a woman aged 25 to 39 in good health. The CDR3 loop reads CAISDGTGGTYEQYF. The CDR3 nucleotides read TGTGCCATCAGCGACGGGACAGGGGGAACTTACGAGCAGTACTTC.